This TCR beta chain was identified in a study of Ad26.COV2.S vaccination and SARS-CoV-2 variants. On the study more broadly: Sample donor was a member of the COV1001 Ad26.COV2.S trial arm. Once, or twice with 56 days between doses, Ad26.COV2.S was given intramuscularly.

Treatment of the sample: some 20 received Ad26.COV2.S at low or high dose, single or two shots; 5 received placebo; per-sample allocation not given. The samples date from day 63 after the first vaccine or placebo injection. The protocol was immunoSEQ multiplex PCR, while the TCRdb copy is restricted to in-frame clones and leaves out a portion. The table records about half a million clones, 80% to 90% of them present only once. Notes on this clone: Antigen unknown.

Broader study findings: Once vaccination had occurred, spike-specific CD8+ and CD4+ T cell responses reportedly showed substantial breadth. Quantification of TCR breadth and depth may have yielded underestimates of total T cell responses.

This CDR3 is 19 amino acids long. Germline V gene sequence: CDR1 SGHVT, CDR2 SQSDAQ. V was shortened by 5 bases and J by 4 bases, with 29 bases between the two germline ends. Sample: peripheral blood, taken in a trial of Ad26.COV2.S vaccine versus placebo. The chain carries TRBV7-4 and TRBJ1-1, with D possibly matching TRBD1 (5 bases). This TCR was recovered from a person aged 18-65 years who received the Ad26.COV2.S COVID-19 vaccine or a placebo. This CDR3 is CASSPMAPDQGAGGTEAFF. As DNA, the CDR3 is TGTGCCAGCAGCCCGATGGCGCCCGACCAAGGGGCGGGTGGCACTGAAGCTTTCTTT.